This T cell receptor beta chain was retrieved from a study of shared clonotypes between healthy human individuals. Broader study findings: In general, naive subsets displayed greater estimated richness than memory subsets did.

The method was immunoSEQ multiplex PCR; TCRdb's version includes in-frame clones alone and lacks a portion of them. The data show 550,000 to 750,000 clones, with nearly 97% seen just once and 0.11% held by the top ten. In the naive CD8 group, cells lacked CD45RO and were positively selected for CCR7, so terminally differentiated effector memory CD45RA+ cells were left out. In the case of this clone: Its specificity is unknown.

Sequenced: naive CD8+ T cells sorted from blood. This TCR derives from a woman aged 25 to 39 in good health.

The CDR3 reads CAGSFRATSRYEQYF. The CDR3 nucleotides are TGTGCCGGATCCTTCCGGGCCACATCCCGCTACGAGCAGTACTTC. The chain recombines TRBV21-1 with TRBJ2-7. TRBV21-1 is described as a pseudogene. CDR3 length equals 15 residues.